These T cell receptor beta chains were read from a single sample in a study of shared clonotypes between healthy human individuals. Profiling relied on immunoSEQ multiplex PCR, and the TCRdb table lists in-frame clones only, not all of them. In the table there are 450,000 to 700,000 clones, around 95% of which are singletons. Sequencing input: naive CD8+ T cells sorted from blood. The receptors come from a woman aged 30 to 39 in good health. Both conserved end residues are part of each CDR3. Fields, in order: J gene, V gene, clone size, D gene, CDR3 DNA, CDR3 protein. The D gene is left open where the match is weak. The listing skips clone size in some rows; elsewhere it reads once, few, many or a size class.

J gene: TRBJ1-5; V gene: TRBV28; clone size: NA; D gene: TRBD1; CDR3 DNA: TGTGCCAGCAGTCCAGACGAGACAGGGGGGACGAAGCCCCAGCATTTT; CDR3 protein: CASSPDETGGTKPQHF
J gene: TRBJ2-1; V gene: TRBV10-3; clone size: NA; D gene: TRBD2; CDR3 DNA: TGTGCCATCCATAGCGGGAGCGAGGGGGTGAATGAGCAGTTCTTC; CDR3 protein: CAIHSGSEGVNEQFF
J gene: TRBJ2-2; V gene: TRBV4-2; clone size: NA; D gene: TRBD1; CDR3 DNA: TGTGCCAGCAGCCAGGAGGACAGGGGGTACACCGGGGAGCTGTTTTTT; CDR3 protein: CASSQEDRGYTGELFF
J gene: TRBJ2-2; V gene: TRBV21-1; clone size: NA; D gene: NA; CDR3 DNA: TGTGCCAGCAGGCCCGAGCAGGTAACTTCCGGGGAGCTGTTTTTT; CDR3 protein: CASRPEQVTSGELFF
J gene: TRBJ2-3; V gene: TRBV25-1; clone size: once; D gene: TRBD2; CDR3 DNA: TGTGCCAGCAGTGACTCGAGCGGGGAGCACATAGATACGCAGTATTTT; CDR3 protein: CASSDSSGEHIDTQYF
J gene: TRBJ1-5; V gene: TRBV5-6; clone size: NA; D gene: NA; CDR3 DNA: TGTGCCAGCAGCTTTGGAGGCAATCAGCCCCAGCATTTT; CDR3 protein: CASSFGGNQPQHF
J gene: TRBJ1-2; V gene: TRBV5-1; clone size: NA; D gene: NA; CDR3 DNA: TGCGCCAGCAGCTTGGACGACAGGAGTAACTATGGCTACACCTTC; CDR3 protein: CASSLDDRSNYGYTF
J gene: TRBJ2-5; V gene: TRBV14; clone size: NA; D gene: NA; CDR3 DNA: TGTGCCAGCAGCCAAGACAGGACAACCCAAGAGACCCAGTACTTC; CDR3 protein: CASSQDRTTQETQYF
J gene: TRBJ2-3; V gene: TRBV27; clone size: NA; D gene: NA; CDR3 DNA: TGTGCCAGCAGTTCGAGAAACCCGGGACCTAACACAGATACGCAGTATTTT; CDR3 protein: CASSSRNPGPNTDTQYF
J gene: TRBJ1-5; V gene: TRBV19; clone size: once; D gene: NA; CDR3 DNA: TGTGCCAGTCGGGCGGGGGGTGTGAATCAGCCCCAGCATTTT; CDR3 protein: CASRAGGVNQPQHF
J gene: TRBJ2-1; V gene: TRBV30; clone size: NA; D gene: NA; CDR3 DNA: TGTGCCTGGAGTTTTGTCCCAGTAGAATACAATGAGCAGTTCTTC; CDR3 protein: CAWSFVPVEYNEQFF
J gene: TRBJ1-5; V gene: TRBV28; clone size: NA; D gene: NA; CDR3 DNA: TGTGCCAGCAGGGATAGCAATCAGCCCCAGCATTTT; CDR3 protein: CASRDSNQPQHF
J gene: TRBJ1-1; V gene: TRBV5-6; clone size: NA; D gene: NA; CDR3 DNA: TGTGCCAGCAGCTTGGCCTGGGGATTCGGCCTTTCGGAAGCTTTCTTT; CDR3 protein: CASSLAWGFGLSEAFF
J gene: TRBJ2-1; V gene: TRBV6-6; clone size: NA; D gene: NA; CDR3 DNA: TGTGCCAGCAGTTCCAGACTGAATCCCTCCTACAATGAGCAGTTCTTC; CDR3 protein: CASSSRLNPSYNEQFF
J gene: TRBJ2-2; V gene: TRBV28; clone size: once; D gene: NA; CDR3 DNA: TGTGCCAGCAGTTCCGCAACCGGGGAGCTGTTTTTT; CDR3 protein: CASSSATGELFF
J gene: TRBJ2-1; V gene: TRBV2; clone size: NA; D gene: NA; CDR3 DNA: TGTGCCAGCGATGGGACCAATGAGCAGTTCTTC; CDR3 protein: CASDGTNEQFF
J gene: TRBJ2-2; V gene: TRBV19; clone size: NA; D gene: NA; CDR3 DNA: TGTGCCAGTAGGGCGACGGGGGAGCTGTTTTTT; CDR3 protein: CASRATGELFF
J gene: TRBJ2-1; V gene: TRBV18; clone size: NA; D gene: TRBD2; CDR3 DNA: TGTGCCAGCTCCCCTTCACCAGCGGGAGGCCTCAATGAGCAGTTCTTC; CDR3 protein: CASSPSPAGGLNEQFF
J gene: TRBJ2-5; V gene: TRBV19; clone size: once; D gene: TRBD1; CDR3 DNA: TGTGCCAGTAGTGCCCCGACAGGGGAAGAGACCCAGTACTTC; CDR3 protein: CASSAPTGEETQYF
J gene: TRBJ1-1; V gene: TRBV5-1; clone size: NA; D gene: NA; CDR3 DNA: TGCGCCAGCAGCCGAGAAGTCTCGATGAACACTGAAGCTTTCTTT; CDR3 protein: CASSREVSMNTEAFF
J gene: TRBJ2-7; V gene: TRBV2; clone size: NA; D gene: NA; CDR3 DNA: TGTGCCAGCAGTGAAGCGGGGGGTTTTGGCTACGAGCAGTACTTC; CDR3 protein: CASSEAGGFGYEQYF
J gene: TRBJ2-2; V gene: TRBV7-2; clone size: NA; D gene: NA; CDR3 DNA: TGTGCCAGCAGCTTAGCGGGCGGCGGGGAGCTGTTTTTT; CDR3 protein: CASSLAGGGELFF